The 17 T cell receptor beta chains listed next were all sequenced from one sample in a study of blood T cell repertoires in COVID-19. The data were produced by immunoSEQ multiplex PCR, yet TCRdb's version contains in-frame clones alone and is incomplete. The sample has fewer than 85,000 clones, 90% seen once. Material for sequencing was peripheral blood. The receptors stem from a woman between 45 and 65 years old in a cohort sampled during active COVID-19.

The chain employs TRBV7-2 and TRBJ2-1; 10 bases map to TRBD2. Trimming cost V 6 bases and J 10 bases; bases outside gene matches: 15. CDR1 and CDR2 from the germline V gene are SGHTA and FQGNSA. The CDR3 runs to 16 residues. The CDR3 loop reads CASSLGEQAGGREQFF. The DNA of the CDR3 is TGTGCCAGCAGTCTCGGAGAACAAGCGGGAGGGAGGGAGCAGTTCTTC.

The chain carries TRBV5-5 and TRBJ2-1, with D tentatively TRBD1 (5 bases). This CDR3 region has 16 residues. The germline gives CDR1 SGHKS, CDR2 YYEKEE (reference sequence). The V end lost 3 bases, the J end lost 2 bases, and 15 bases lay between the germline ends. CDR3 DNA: TGTGCCAGCAGCTCCCGGGCCGACAGCGCCTACAATGAGCAGTTCTTC. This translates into CASSSRADSAYNEQFF.

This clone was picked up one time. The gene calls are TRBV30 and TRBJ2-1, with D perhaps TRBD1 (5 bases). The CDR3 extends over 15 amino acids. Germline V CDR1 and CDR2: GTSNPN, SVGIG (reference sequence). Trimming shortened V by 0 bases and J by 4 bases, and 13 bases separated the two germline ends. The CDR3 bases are TGTGCCTGGAGTGTAGGGGTGGGGCAATACAATGAGCAGTTCTTC. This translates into CAWSVGVGQYNEQFF.

CDR3 residues: CASSSGNEQYF. CDR3 bases: TGCGCCAGCAGCTCAGGTAACGAGCAGTACTTC. V and J are TRBV5-1 and TRBJ2-7, with no clear D. The CDR3 totals 11 residues. The V and J ends lost 3 bases and 5 bases respectively, with 6 bases between them. Germline V gene sequence: CDR1 SGHRS, CDR2 YFSETQ.

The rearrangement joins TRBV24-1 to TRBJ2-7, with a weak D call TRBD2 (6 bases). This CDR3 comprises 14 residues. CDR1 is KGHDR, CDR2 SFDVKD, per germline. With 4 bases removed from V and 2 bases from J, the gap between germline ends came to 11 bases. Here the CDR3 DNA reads TGTGCCACCAGTGACCGGACTAACCCCTACGAGCAGTACTTC. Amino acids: CATSDRTNPYEQYF.

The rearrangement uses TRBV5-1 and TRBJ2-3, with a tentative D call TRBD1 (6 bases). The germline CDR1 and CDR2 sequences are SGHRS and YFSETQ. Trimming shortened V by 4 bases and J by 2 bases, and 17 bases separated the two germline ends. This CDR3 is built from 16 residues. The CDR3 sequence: CASSQRTQGVTDTQYF. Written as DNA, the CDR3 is TGCGCCAGCAGCCAGAGGACACAGGGAGTCACAGATACGCAGTATTTT.

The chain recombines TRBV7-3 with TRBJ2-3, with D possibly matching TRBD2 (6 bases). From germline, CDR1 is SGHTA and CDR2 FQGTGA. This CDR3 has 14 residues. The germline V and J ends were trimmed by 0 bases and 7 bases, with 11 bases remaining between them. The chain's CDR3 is CASSLTPEGYTQYF. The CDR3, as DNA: TGTGCCAGCAGCTTAACTCCGGAGGGGTATACGCAGTATTTT.

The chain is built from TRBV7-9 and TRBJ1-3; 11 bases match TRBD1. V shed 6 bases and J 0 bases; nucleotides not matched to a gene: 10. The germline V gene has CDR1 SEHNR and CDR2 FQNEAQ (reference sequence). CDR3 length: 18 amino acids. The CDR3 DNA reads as TGTGCCAGCAGGCCCTCCGGGACAGGGGGAACCTCTGGAAACACCATATATTTT. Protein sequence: CASRPSGTGGTSGNTIYF. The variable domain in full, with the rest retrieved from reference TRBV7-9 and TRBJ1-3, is DTGVSQNPRHKITKRGQNVTFRCDPISEHNRLYWYRQTLGQGPEFLTYFQNEAQLEKSRLLSDRFSAERPKGSFSTLEIQRTEQGDSAMYLCASRPSGTGGTSGNTIYFGEGSWLTVV.

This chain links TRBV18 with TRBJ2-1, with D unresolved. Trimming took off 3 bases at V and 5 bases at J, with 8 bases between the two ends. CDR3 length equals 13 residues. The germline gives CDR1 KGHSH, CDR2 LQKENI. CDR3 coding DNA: TGTGCCAGCTCACCTGGTAGTGACAATGAGCAGTTCTTC. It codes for CASSPGSDNEQFF.

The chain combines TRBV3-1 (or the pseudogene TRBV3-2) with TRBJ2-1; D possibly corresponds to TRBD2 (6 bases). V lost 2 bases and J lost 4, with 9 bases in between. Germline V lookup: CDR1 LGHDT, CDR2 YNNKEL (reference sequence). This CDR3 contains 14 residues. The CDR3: CASSQSRGYNEQFF. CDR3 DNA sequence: TGTGCCAGCAGCCAAAGCCGGGGGTACAATGAGCAGTTCTTC.

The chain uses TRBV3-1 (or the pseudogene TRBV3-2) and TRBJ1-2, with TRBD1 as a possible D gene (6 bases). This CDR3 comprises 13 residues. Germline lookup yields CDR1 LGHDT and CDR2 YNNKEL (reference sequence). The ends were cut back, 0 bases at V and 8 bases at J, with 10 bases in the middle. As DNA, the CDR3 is TGTGCCAGCAGCCAAGAGGGGGCAGGAGGCTACACCTTC. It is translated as CASSQEGAGGYTF.

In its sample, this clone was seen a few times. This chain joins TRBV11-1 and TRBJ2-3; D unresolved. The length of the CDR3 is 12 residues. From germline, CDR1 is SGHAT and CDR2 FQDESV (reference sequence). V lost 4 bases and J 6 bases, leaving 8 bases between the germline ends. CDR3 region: CASSSYSDTQYF. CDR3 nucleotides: TGTGCCAGCAGCTCCTATAGTGATACGCAGTATTTT.

DNA of the CDR3: TGTGCCAGCAGCAAGGAGGGGGGGATCACAGATACGCAGTATTTT. It codes for CASSKEGGITDTQYF. The chain recombines TRBV7-9 with TRBJ2-3, with a weak D call TRBD2 (7 bases). The ends were cut back, 5 bases at V and 2 bases at J, with 14 bases in the middle. Per the germline V gene, CDR1 is SEHNR and CDR2 is FQNEAQ (reference sequence). This CDR3 is 15 amino acids long.

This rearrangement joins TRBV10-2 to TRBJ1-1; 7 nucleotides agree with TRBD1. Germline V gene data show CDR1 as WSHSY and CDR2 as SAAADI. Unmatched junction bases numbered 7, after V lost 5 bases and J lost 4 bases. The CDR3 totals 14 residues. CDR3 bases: TGCGCCAGCAGTCCCCCCCGGGACAGCACTGAAGCTTTCTTT. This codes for CASSPPRDSTEAFF.

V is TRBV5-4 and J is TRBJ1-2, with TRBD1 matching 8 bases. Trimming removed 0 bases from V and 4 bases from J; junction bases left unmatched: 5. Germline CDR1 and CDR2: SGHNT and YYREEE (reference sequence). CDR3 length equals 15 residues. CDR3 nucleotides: TGTGCCAGCAGCTTGGCCCAGGGGGCCGTCTATGGCTACACCTTC. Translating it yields CASSLAQGAVYGYTF.

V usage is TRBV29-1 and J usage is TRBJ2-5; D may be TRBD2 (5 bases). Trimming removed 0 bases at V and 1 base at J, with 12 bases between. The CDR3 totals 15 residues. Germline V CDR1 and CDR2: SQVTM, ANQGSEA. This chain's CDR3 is CSVEDHRGPQETQYF. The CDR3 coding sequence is TGCAGCGTTGAAGATCATCGGGGTCCCCAAGAGACCCAGTACTTC.

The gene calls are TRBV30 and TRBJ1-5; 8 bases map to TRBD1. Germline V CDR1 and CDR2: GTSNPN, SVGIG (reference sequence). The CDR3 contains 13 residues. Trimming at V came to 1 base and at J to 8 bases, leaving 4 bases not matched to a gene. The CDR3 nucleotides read TGTGCCTGGAGTGCCAGGGGGCCTAAGCCCCAGCATTTT. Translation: CAWSARGPKPQHF.